These 26 T cell receptor beta chains share one sample of origin, sequenced in a study of T cell repertoires in cytomegalovirus infection. Their recognized antigens are unknown. One entry per CDR3 protein, called by TCRdb with MiXCR from the reads. The top ten hold 20% of the sample, which has approximately 300,000 distinct CDR3 sequences, roughly 29% seen once. The sequenced sample was cultured PBMCs, obtained from culture after CMV antigen stimulation. The receptors stem from a human donor in good health (CMV status not recorded). Some clones in this sample may be carry-over from other donors' samples.

Only one count was recorded for this clonotype. The V call is TRBV15, the J call TRBJ2-5; weak D call: TRBD2 (5 bases). The CDR3 totals 17 residues. With 5 bases removed from V and 0 bases from J, the gap between germline ends came to 19 bases. Germline V CDR1 and CDR2: LNHNV, YYDKDF (reference sequence). DNA of the CDR3: TGTGCCACCAGCCCGTTCCCCAGGACTGCGTACCAAGAGACCCAGTACTTC. Translating gives CATSPFPRTAYQETQYF.

The rearrangement uses TRBV7-8 and TRBJ2-1, with 8 bases aligning to TRBD2. The CDR3 consists of 19 residues. Trimming removed 3 bases from V and 0 bases from J; junction bases left unmatched: 13. Germline V CDR1 and CDR2: SGHVS, FQNEAQ. The CDR3 coding sequence is TGTGCCAGCAGCTTGAGGGCGGGGGGTCCACCCAGCTCCTACAATGAGCAGTTCTTC. It yields the protein CASSLRAGGPPSSYNEQFF.

The gene calls are TRBV10-3 and TRBJ2-3; 8 nucleotides align to TRBD1. Germline CDR1 ENHRY, CDR2 SYGVKD. J gave up 2 bases and V 4 bases, and 8 bases lay outside the gene matches. CDR3 length equals 16 residues. DNA of the CDR3: TGTGCCATCAGTGTTGGACAGGGCGGTGTCACAGATACGCAGTATTTT. Protein product: CAISVGQGGVTDTQYF.

This clonotype appeared a few times. The chain links TRBV20-1 to TRBJ1-1; maybe TRBD1 (5 bases). CDR1 and CDR2 from the germline V gene are DFQATT and SNEGSKA (reference sequence). The CDR3 loop spans 15 amino acids. The V end lost 0 bases, the J end lost 1 base, and 12 bases lay between the germline ends. The CDR3 DNA follows: TGCAGTGCTAGAGATGGGGGTTTTGGGAACACTGAAGCTTTCTTT. Protein product: CSARDGGFGNTEAFF.

The chain couples TRBV4-1 to TRBJ2-3; D is ambiguous. The CDR3 is 14 amino acids. Germline V gene lookup returns CDR1 MGHRA and CDR2 YSYEKL. The V and J ends lost 0 bases and 2 bases respectively, with 6 bases between them. CDR3 region: CASSQDMNTDTQYF. In DNA form, the CDR3 reads TGCGCCAGCAGCCAAGATATGAACACAGATACGCAGTATTTT.

This clonotype turned up a few times. V usage is TRBV19 and J usage is TRBJ1-5; possible D gene TRBD1, 5 bases. V lost 6 bases and J 1 base, leaving 13 bases between the germline ends. The germline V gene encodes CDR1 LNHDA and CDR2 SQIVND (reference sequence). This CDR3 comprises 15 residues. The CDR3 loop is CASRFDRYSNQPQHF. In DNA form, the CDR3 reads TGTGCCAGTAGATTCGACAGATACAGCAATCAGCCCCAGCATTTT.

This clonotype showed up just a few times. V usage is TRBV7-9 and J usage is TRBJ1-2; D gene uncertain. The V and J ends lost 2 bases and 2 bases respectively, with 12 bases between them. Germline CDR1 SEHNR, CDR2 FQNEAQ (reference sequence). This CDR3 is built from 15 residues. CDR3 DNA: TGTGCCAGCAGCTTACGGCGGGCCGGAAACTATGGCTACACCTTC. Its protein product is CASSLRRAGNYGYTF.

This clonotype has only a few counts. The chain carries TRBV6-1 and TRBJ2-7; TRBD1 aligns across 7 bases. Germline V gene data show CDR1 as MNHNS and CDR2 as SASEGT. CDR3 length equals 14 residues. V trimming: 0 bases; J trimming: 3 bases; junction bases outside the gene matches: 2. CDR3 nucleotide sequence: TGTGCCAGCAGTGAAGCTAACAGGGGCTACGAGCAGTACTTC. This gives the protein CASSEANRGYEQYF.

V gene TRBV10-3 combines with J gene TRBJ1-1; D is undetermined. The V gene's germline CDR1 is ENHRY and CDR2 SYGVKD. This CDR3 is built from 13 residues. The ends were cut back, 2 bases at V and 5 bases at J, with 9 bases in the middle. CDR3 coding DNA: TGTGCCATCAGTGAGAACGGGCTAACTGAAGCTTTCTTT. Amino acid sequence: CAISENGLTEAFF.

This clonotype was observed a few times. The chain has TRBV27 and TRBJ1-5, with 9 positions matching TRBD1. Losses at the gene ends were 2 bases for V and 7 bases for J; bases not matched to a gene: 12. The CDR3 spans 17 residues. Germline V CDR1 and CDR2: MNHEY, SMNVEV (reference sequence). CDR3 nucleotides: TGTGCCAGCAGTTTACTCGGGACAGGGCCGTACCCCCAGCCCCAGCATTTT. This codes for CASSLLGTGPYPQPQHF.

V is TRBV3-1 and J is TRBJ2-1, with 8 bases aligning to TRBD2. V dropped 2 bases and J dropped 7; count of bases not matched to a gene: 7. Germline V gene lookup returns CDR1 LGHDT and CDR2 YNNKEL (reference sequence). The CDR3 covers 15 residues. In nucleotides, the CDR3 is TGTGCCAGCAGCCAAAGAAGCGGGAGAAGGAATGAGCAGTTCTTC. Amino acid sequence: CASSQRSGRRNEQFF.

This chain uses TRBV12-3 or TRBV12-4 with TRBJ2-7; a weak D match, TRBD2 (6 bases). The V gene lost 3 bases and the J gene lost 5 bases, with 8 bases spanning the gap. The CDR3 is made up of 12 amino acids. CDR3 amino acids: CASSFSGDEQYF. The CDR3 coding sequence is TGTGCCAGCAGTTTCTCGGGGGACGAGCAGTACTTC.

The rearrangement links TRBV19 to TRBJ1-1, with D unclear. This CDR3 region has 13 residues. V lost 0 bases, J lost 5 bases, and 7 bases lay in between. In germline, CDR1 is LNHDA, CDR2 SQIVND (reference sequence). As DNA, the CDR3 is TGTGCCAGTAGTATAGATCCAGGTACTGAAGCTTTCTTT. Protein product: CASSIDPGTEAFF.

The V call is TRBV5-1, the J call TRBJ1-2; the D gene is possibly TRBD1 (5 bases). CDR1 and CDR2 (germline): SGHRS, YFSETQ. The CDR3 consists of 12 residues. The V end lost 5 bases, the J end lost 6 bases, and 11 bases lay between the germline ends. CDR3 coding DNA: TGCGCCAGCAGTTACCAGGGAGATGGCTACACCTTC. Translation: CASSYQGDGYTF.

This clonotype has more than one count but fewer than ten. The V and J genes are TRBV7-9 and TRBJ2-1; D possibly corresponds to TRBD2 (6 bases). With 1 base removed from V and 4 bases from J, the gap between germline ends came to 8 bases. The germline V gene has CDR1 SEHNR and CDR2 FQNEAQ (reference sequence). CDR3 length: 14 amino acids. The CDR3 DNA follows: TGTGCCAGCAGCTTAGGGGGACTTTACAATGAGCAGTTCTTC. Encoded protein: CASSLGGLYNEQFF.

The rearrangement links TRBV7-9 to TRBJ2-1; 9 nucleotides agree with TRBD2. Germline CDR1 reads SEHNR; CDR2 reads FQNEAQ (reference sequence). The CDR3 runs to 14 residues. J lost 6 bases, V lost 7 bases, and 7 bases had no gene match. The CDR3 is CASTPGTSPNEQFF. CDR3 nucleotides: TGTGCCAGCACCCCCGGGACTAGCCCCAATGAGCAGTTCTTC.

Only a few counts were recorded for this clonotype. The V call is TRBV12-3 or TRBV12-4, the J call TRBJ2-3, with D uncertain. The CDR3 spans 16 residues. Trimming pared 0 bases from V and 2 bases from J, leaving 12 bases between. The DNA of the CDR3 is TGTGCCAGCAGTTTAGCTCGGGTCACCCTCACAGATACGCAGTATTTT. Encoded protein: CASSLARVTLTDTQYF.

V is TRBV7-6 and J is TRBJ2-6, with D perhaps matching TRBD2 (7 bases). V lost 0 bases, J lost 4 bases, and 10 bases lay in between. Germline CDR1 reads SGHVS; CDR2 reads FNYEAQ. The CDR3 totals 16 residues. The CDR3 protein is CASSLAGGPGANVLTF. Here the CDR3 DNA reads TGTGCCAGCAGCTTAGCGGGGGGGCCCGGGGCCAACGTCCTGACTTTC.

This clonotype has ten or more counts. The rearrangement uses TRBV4-1 and TRBJ1-1, with a weak D call TRBD1 (6 bases). Germline CDR1 MGHRA, CDR2 YSYEKL. This CDR3 is 17 amino acids long. V was trimmed by 5 bases and J by 3 bases, leaving 22 bases between them. The CDR3 DNA reads TGCGCCAGCAGCACCGACCCGAGTAAGAAGGGGGACACTGAAGCTTTCTTT. Translating gives CASSTDPSKKGDTEAFF.

The chain has TRBV6-2 or TRBV6-3 and TRBJ1-1; D unresolved. The CDR3 is 17 amino acids. From germline, CDR1 is MNHEY and CDR2 SVGEGT. Trimming cost V 2 bases and J 0 bases, with 16 bases left between them. The CDR3 reads CASSYHPEEGMNTEAFF. The CDR3 region has the DNA TGTGCCAGCAGTTACCACCCCGAAGAGGGTATGAACACTGAAGCTTTCTTT.

The gene calls are TRBV6-1 and TRBJ2-7; the D gene is possibly TRBD1 (5 bases). The CDR3 has 12 amino acids. Trimming stripped 7 bases from V and 1 base from J, with 8 bases between. Germline V lookup: CDR1 MNHNS, CDR2 SASEGT. The CDR3 DNA sequence: TGTGCCAGCAAAGACAGTTCCTACGAGCAGTACTTC. This encodes CASKDSSYEQYF.

This clonotype has just a few counts. The chain carries TRBV4-1 and TRBJ2-3; 7 bases align to TRBD1. The CDR3 loop spans 14 amino acids. Germline CDR1 is MGHRA and CDR2 is YSYEKL. The V and J ends lost 9 bases and 0 bases, in that order; junction bases with no gene match: 6. The CDR3 sequence: CASRQGSSTDTQYF. The CDR3 region has the DNA TGCGCCAGTCGACAGGGCTCTAGCACAGATACGCAGTATTTT.

V usage is TRBV10-1 and J usage is TRBJ2-3, with D unclear. Trimming removed 5 bases at V and 3 bases at J, with 6 bases between. This CDR3 comprises 12 residues. CDR1 and CDR2 (germline): WNHNN, SYGVQD (reference sequence). CDR3 loop: CASSPATDTQYF. CDR3 nucleotides: TGCGCCAGCAGTCCTGCAACAGATACGCAGTATTTT.

This clonotype was detected only a few times. V and J are TRBV7-3 and TRBJ2-2; either TRBD1 or TRBD2 may supply D (6 bases each). The CDR3 contains 15 residues. The V end lost 1 base, the J end lost 4 bases, and 10 bases lay between the germline ends. Germline-derived CDR1 and CDR2 are SGHTA and FQGTGA. CDR3 protein: CASSLSGGPTGELFF. The CDR3 coding sequence is TGTGCCAGCAGCTTAAGTGGGGGGCCCACCGGGGAGCTGTTTTTT.

The chain has TRBV7-9 and TRBJ1-3; D gene ambiguous. Germline CDR1 and CDR2: SEHNR and FQNEAQ (reference sequence). The germline V and J ends were trimmed by 3 bases and 2 bases, with 11 bases remaining between them. This CDR3 has 15 residues. CDR3 residues: CASSLESLPGNTIYF. The CDR3, as DNA: TGTGCCAGCAGCTTGGAGAGCCTCCCTGGAAACACCATATATTTT. The complete variable domain, with remaining parts taken from reference TRBV7-9 and TRBJ1-3, reads DTGVSQNPRHKITKRGQNVTFRCDPISEHNRLYWYRQTLGQGPEFLTYFQNEAQLEKSRLLSDRFSAERPKGSFSTLEIQRTEQGDSAMYLCASSLESLPGNTIYFGEGSWLTVV.

The chain carries TRBV7-3 and TRBJ2-1, with D tentatively TRBD2 (6 bases). The CDR3 sequence is 15 residues long. Germline CDR1 is SGHTA and CDR2 is FQGTGA. V was pared by 4 bases and J by 4 bases, with 14 bases between. Here the CDR3 reads CASSSLGSPYNEQFF. CDR3 bases: TGTGCCAGCAGCTCCCTCGGGAGCCCATACAATGAGCAGTTCTTC.